A selection of T cell receptor beta chains follows, all from one sample in a study of blood T cell repertoires in COVID-19. The data were produced by immunoSEQ multiplex PCR, yet TCRdb's version contains in-frame clones alone and is incomplete. This table has 150,000 to 200,000 clones, roughly 83% appearing once. Specimen: peripheral blood. These receptor sequences come from an older woman with acute or convalescent COVID-19. The CDR3 runs from the conserved cysteine through the conserved F or W. Fields, in order: V gene, J gene, D gene, CDR3 DNA, CDR3 protein. D genes are given only for firm matches.

TRBV28,TRBJ1-3,TRBD1,TGTGCCAGCAGCCTTGGTGGGCCACAGGGGGCGCTTGGAAACACCATATATTTT,CASSLGGPQGALGNTIYF
TRBV7-2,TRBJ2-7,TRBD1,TGTGCCAGCAGCTGGCGCCGGGGACAGAGCTCCTACGAGCAGTACTTC,CASSWRRGQSSYEQYF
TRBV18,TRBJ1-6,.,TGTGCCAGCTCACCGGTCGCGGCGGCGATTAGCTCCTATAATTCACCCCTCCACTTT,CASSPVAAAISSYNSPLHF
TRBV23-1,TRBJ2-2,.,TGCGCCAGCAGTCGTACGACATTCCAAATGAACACCGGGGAGCTGTTTTTT,CASSRTTFQMNTGELFF
TRBV10-3,TRBJ2-7,.,TGTGCCATCTGGGGGGGAGGGGGTTCCTACGAGCAGTACTTC,CAIWGGGGSYEQYF
TRBV7-6,TRBJ2-1,TRBD2,TGTGCCAGCAGCCTGAGCGGGGGCCTATACAATGAGCAGTTCTTC,CASSLSGGLYNEQFF
TRBV20-1,TRBJ2-7,TRBD1,TGCAGTGCTAGTAGACAAGGGACAGGGCTCTCCTACGAGCAGTACTTC,CSASRQGTGLSYEQYF
TRBV6-5,TRBJ2-7,.,TGTGCCAGCAGTTACTTCCGGGTTAGCTCCTACGAGCAGTACTTC,CASSYFRVSSYEQYF
TRBV5-1,TRBJ1-1,.,TGCGCCAGCAGCTTGGCCAGGGGTGGCACTGAAGCTTTCTTT,CASSLARGGTEAFF
TRBV13,TRBJ1-2,TRBD1,TGTGCCAGCAGCTCGCGGACAGGCCTCTATGGCTACACCTTC,CASSSRTGLYGYTF
TRBV6-5,TRBJ1-5,TRBD1,TGTGCCAGCAGAGGACAGGCTCATCAGCCCCAGCATTTT,CASRGQAHQPQHF